This is a list of T cell receptor beta chains from one sample in a study of OX40 agonist ivuxolimab in advanced cancers. Produced via immunoSEQ multiplex PCR; TCRdb's table is partial and in-frame only. Of 50,000 or so clones listed, around 90% are singletons. The sample was CD4+ or CD8+ T cells sorted from blood, taken in a trial of the OX40 agonist ivuxolimab. The receptors were sampled from an adult with an advanced solid tumor such as melanoma, head and neck, liver or kidney cancer. Each CDR3 is given with its conserved first and last residue.

>TRBV7-8|TRBJ2-7
CASSGTGTGKYEQYF
>TRBV5-1|TRBJ1-1
CASSWEGGNTEAFF
>TRBV6-4|TRBJ1-2
CASRDRASANYGYTF
>TRBV10-1|TRBJ2-1
CASSEVLRYEQFF
>TRBV5-1|TRBJ2-1
CASSDGQVGTGQFF
>TRBV5-1|TRBJ2-2
CASSLVLAGNTGELFF
>TRBV7-2|TRBJ2-1
CASSLQGSLKGQFF
>TRBV7-9|TRBJ1-3
CASSAGPAGNTIYF
>TRBV6-6|TRBJ2-5
CASSYLAGGETQYF
>TRBV28|TRBJ2-7
CASSLSWEQYF
>TRBV4-1|TRBJ2-2
CASSHPGSHPTGELFF
>TRBV18|TRBJ1-1
CASSPVRDMNTEAFF
>TRBV10-3|TRBJ1-1
CAIRLGQGITEAFF
>TRBV5-1|TRBJ2-1
CASSFLAGGGNEQFF